This passage covers 21 T cell receptor beta chains from one sample sequenced in a study of T cell responses to AZD1222 COVID-19 vaccine. Some clones are missing from TCRdb's copy, which holds only in-frame ones; the method was immunoSEQ multiplex PCR. Of over 100,000 clones listed, approximately 90% were seen once; the top ten hold under 3.5%. The sequencing used peripheral blood, collected on day 0 of AZD1222 vaccination. These receptors all come from an adult in good health.

This chain joins TRBV10-3 and TRBJ1-5; D remains ambiguous. This CDR3 comprises 13 residues. V was clipped by 7 bases and J by 0 bases, with 7 bases between them. Germline CDR1 reads ENHRY; CDR2 reads SYGVKD. As DNA, the CDR3 is TGTGCCATCACCCTGTATAGCAATCAGCCCCAGCATTTT. Translated, it gives CAITLYSNQPQHF.

The chain recombines TRBV6-2 or TRBV6-3 with TRBJ1-2; D gene unclear. The germline gives CDR1 MNHEY, CDR2 SVGEGT. The CDR3 runs 13 residues. Trimming took 6 bases from V and 2 from J, leaving 10 bases between them. For the CDR3, the DNA is TGTGCCAGCAGCCTCGGCACGAACTATGGCTACACCTTC. Residues: CASSLGTNYGYTF.

The chain joins TRBV6-5 to TRBJ2-7; either TRBD1 or TRBD2 may fit D (5 bases each). Germline values: CDR1 MNHEY, CDR2 SVGAGI. V lost 10 bases, J lost 0 bases, and 13 bases lay in between. CDR3 length: 13 amino acids. The CDR3 sequence is CATWDLLSYEQYF. Written as DNA, the CDR3 is TGTGCCACCTGGGACCTTCTCTCCTACGAGCAGTACTTC.

This sequence joins TRBV5-1 and TRBJ1-5; tentative D call: TRBD1 (6 bases). V was shortened by 7 bases and J by 1 base, with 9 bases between the two germline ends. The CDR3 extends over 13 amino acids. Looked up from germline, CDR1 is SGHRS and CDR2 is YFSETQ. The chain's CDR3 is CASPGQSNQPQHF. The CDR3 region has the DNA TGCGCCAGCCCCGGACAGAGCAATCAGCCCCAGCATTTT.

The sample holds one count of this clone. The chain links TRBV28 to TRBJ1-1; a weak D match, TRBD1 (6 bases). The CDR3 has 13 residues. The germline gives CDR1 MDHEN, CDR2 SYDVKM. Trimming shortened V by 6 bases and J by 6 bases, and 14 bases separated the two germline ends. The CDR3 bases are TGTGCCAGCAGCCTCCCAGGGGCCCCTGAAGCTTTCTTT. Residues: CASSLPGAPEAFF.

The table lists this clone with a count of one. The chain couples TRBV28 to TRBJ1-2; 9 bases fit TRBD1. Germline V CDR1 and CDR2: MDHEN, SYDVKM. V gave up 7 bases and J gave up 4 bases; unmatched junction bases: 10. The CDR3 has 15 residues. CDR3 in DNA: TGTGCCAGCATCACCCAGGGGGACAGGGTCTATGGCTACACCTTC. Amino acid sequence: CASITQGDRVYGYTF.

CDR3 loop: CASSPGRGYNEQFF. The CDR3 coding sequence is TGTGCCAGCAGCCCCGGTCGAGGGTACAATGAGCAGTTCTTC. The chain carries TRBV4-2 and TRBJ2-1; weak D call: TRBD2 (5 bases). The CDR3 sequence is 14 residues long. Germline CDR1 and CDR2: LGHNA and YNFKEQ. V was trimmed by 4 bases and J by 4 bases, leaving 11 bases between them.

The J gene is TRBJ1-3, the V gene TRBV28; D might be TRBD1 (5 bases). CDR3 length equals 14 residues. Trimming removed 3 bases from V and 8 bases from J, with 14 bases in between. Germline CDR1 and CDR2: MDHEN and SYDVKM. The CDR3 coding sequence is TGTGCCAGCAGTTTTCTAGTGACGGGGGACACCATATATTTT. Amino acids: CASSFLVTGDTIYF. The whole variable domain, remainder taken from reference TRBV28 and TRBJ1-3, is DVKVTQSSRYLVKRTGEKVFLECVQDMDHENMFWYRQDPGLGLRLIYFSYDVKMKEKGDIPEGYSVSREKKERFSLILESASTNQTSMYLCASSFLVTGDTIYFGEGSWLTVV.

The chain links TRBV4-2 to TRBJ2-2, with no clear D. Trimming stripped 1 base from V and 1 base from J, with 4 bases between. Germline V CDR1 and CDR2: LGHNA, YNFKEQ. The CDR3 covers 14 residues. As DNA, the CDR3 is TGTGCCAGCAGCCAAGCAGAGAACACCGGGGAGCTGTTTTTT. It is translated as CASSQAENTGELFF.

The gene calls are TRBV5-1 and TRBJ1-4; D is undetermined. Trimming pared 0 bases from V and 4 bases from J, leaving 13 bases between. From germline, CDR1 is SGHRS and CDR2 YFSETQ. This CDR3 spans 16 amino acids. DNA for the CDR3: TGCGCCAGCAGCTTGGGGGAAGCGGGTTTTAATGAAAAACTGTTTTTT. Amino acid sequence: CASSLGEAGFNEKLFF. The variable domain in full, with the rest retrieved from reference TRBV5-1 and TRBJ1-4, is KAGVTQTPRYLIKTRGQQVTLSCSPISGHRSVSWYQQTPGQGLQFLFEYFSETQRNKGNFPGRFSGRQFSNSRSEMNVSTLELGDSALYLCASSLGEAGFNEKLFFGSGTQLSVL.

The chain has TRBV4-3 and TRBJ2-5; 11 nucleotides match TRBD2. Trimming cost V 0 bases and J 5 bases; bases outside gene matches: 8. CDR1 LGHNA and CDR2 YSLEER come from the germline V gene. The CDR3 totals 17 residues. The CDR3 region is CASSQDQSSGGSETQYF. The CDR3 nucleotides read TGCGCCAGCAGCCAAGATCAGTCTAGCGGGGGGTCGGAGACCCAGTACTTC.

V is TRBV25-1 and J is TRBJ2-7, with D possibly TRBD2 on 6 matching bases. The germline gives CDR1 MGHDK, CDR2 SYGVNS. Deletions cut 0 bases from V and 2 bases from J, with 14 bases between. The CDR3 has 16 residues. The CDR3 nucleotides are TGTGCCAGCAGTGAATATTCGGGGGAACTCCCCTACGAGCAGTACTTC. It yields the protein CASSEYSGELPYEQYF.

The chain links TRBV5-4 to TRBJ2-7; tentative D call: TRBD2 (6 bases). Trimming took off 4 bases at V and 5 bases at J, with 19 bases between the two ends. Germline V gene lookup returns CDR1 SGHNT and CDR2 YYREEE (reference sequence). The CDR3 is made up of 15 amino acids. In DNA form, the CDR3 reads TGTGCCAGCAGCCCCCGGGGGTCGCCCATCGACGAGCAGTACTTC. This sequence encodes CASSPRGSPIDEQYF.

This clone occurred once. Here the CDR3 DNA reads TGTGCCAGCAGCGATAAGCGGGGAGGCACCGGGGAGCTGTTTTTT. Its translation is CASSDKRGGTGELFF. This sequence joins TRBV3-1 (or the pseudogene TRBV3-2) and TRBJ2-2; TRBD2 agrees at 7 bases. The ends lost 5 bases at V and 4 bases at J; junction bases unmatched: 7. Germline assignment: CDR1 LGHDT and CDR2 YNNKEL (reference sequence). The CDR3 covers 15 residues.

This clone has just a few counts. The chain has TRBV7-2 and TRBJ1-1; a weak D match, TRBD1 (6 bases). CDR3 length: 15 amino acids. The germline V gene has CDR1 SGHTA and CDR2 FQGNSA. V was pared by 5 bases and J by 4 bases, with 17 bases between. This chain's CDR3 is CASSPYSTGITEAFF. DNA for the CDR3: TGTGCCAGCAGCCCGTACAGTACAGGGATCACTGAAGCTTTCTTT.

The rearrangement links TRBV5-4 to TRBJ1-4; no firm D call. V was clipped by 3 bases and J by 5 bases, with 11 bases between them. CDR3 length equals 14 residues. The germline V gene has CDR1 SGHNT and CDR2 YYREEE (reference sequence). In nucleotides, the CDR3 is TGTGCCAGCAGCTCCTTCGTAGGGAATGAAAAACTGTTTTTT. This translates into CASSSFVGNEKLFF.

This chain connects TRBV28 to TRBJ2-5; D tentatively reads TRBD1 or TRBD2 (6 bases each). V was pared by 5 bases and J by 10 bases, with 29 bases between. The CDR3 covers 17 residues. Germline assignment: CDR1 MDHEN and CDR2 SYDVKM. CDR3 sequence (DNA): TGTGCCAGCAGTAACAAAGAGGGGGGTGGGACGGTCGAGGTCCAGTACTTC. Amino acid sequence: CASSNKEGGGTVEVQYF.

This clone was counted a few times. V and J are TRBV24-1 and TRBJ2-1; tentative D call: TRBD2 (6 bases). Germline values: CDR1 KGHDR, CDR2 SFDVKD. Trimming shortened V by 3 bases and J by 8 bases, and 13 bases separated the two germline ends. This CDR3 has 14 amino acids. The CDR3 spells CATSDLTSSDEQFF. Here the CDR3 DNA reads TGTGCCACCAGTGATCTGACTAGTTCCGATGAGCAGTTCTTC.

V usage is TRBV7-8 and J usage is TRBJ1-5; 10 nucleotides match TRBD1. CDR3 length: 16 amino acids. The germline CDR1 and CDR2 sequences are SGHVS and FQNEAQ. V shed 7 bases and J 2 bases; nucleotides not matched to a gene: 8. The CDR3 spells CASTRDRGGRNQPQHF. CDR3 nucleotides: TGTGCCAGCACCCGGGACAGGGGTGGGCGCAATCAGCCCCAGCATTTT.

V gene TRBV28 combines with J gene TRBJ1-5, with a possible D match to TRBD1 (6 bases). V was shortened by 3 bases and J by 6 bases, with 18 bases between the two germline ends. Germline CDR1 is MDHEN and CDR2 is SYDVKM. The CDR3 is 16 residues long. In DNA form, the CDR3 reads TGTGCCAGCAGTTTTACGGGGGGCGCGGGAAGTCAGCCCCAGCATTTT. Translation: CASSFTGGAGSQPQHF.

This chain links TRBV7-3 with TRBJ1-5, with TRBD1 matching 9 bases. Germline CDR1 SGHTA, CDR2 FQGTGA. The CDR3 loop spans 18 amino acids. Trimming removed 5 bases from V and 5 bases from J; junction bases left unmatched: 16. The CDR3 DNA reads TGTGCCAGCAGCCCTCATCCCCCCGGGACAGGGCGGGATCAGCCCCAGCATTTT. Residues: CASSPHPPGTGRDQPQHF.